The TCR beta chain under discussion was sequenced for a study of T cell changes during pregnancy in multiple sclerosis. Sequencing was performed with immunoSEQ multiplex PCR; in TCRdb, only in-frame clones are kept and a portion is missing. The data hold tens of thousands of clones, with about nine tenths observed a single time. Trimming took off 7 bases at V and 8 bases at J, with 21 bases between the two ends. The V gene's germline CDR1 is MDHEN and CDR2 SYDVKM. The length of the CDR3 is 15 residues. This sequence was found in a female donor in good health, enrolled as a control in a pregnancy study. V gene TRBV28 combines with J gene TRBJ2-1; D possibly corresponds to TRBD1 (6 bases). This sample comprised CD4+ T cells from peripheral blood mononuclear cells, obtained after pregnancy. The CDR3 protein is CASTLRGGLGDEQFF. CDR3 sequence (DNA): TGTGCCAGCACCCTGCGTGGGGGCTTGGGAGATGAGCAGTTCTTC.